Listed here is a single T cell receptor (beta chain). Its antigen is not identified. The junction departs from the called germline gene at one end, perhaps through a read error. The sample comes from a study of cytomegalovirus exposure and HLA in healthy donors. The overall study: An earlier analysis found fewer than 140 million unique TCR beta sequences from roughly 170 million T cells.

The germline V gene has CDR1 MNHNS and CDR2 SASEGT. CDR3 length equals 12 residues. Study-wide findings and caveats: Researchers reported that a few CMV-associated chains were confirmed in vitro as CMV antigen-specific. Researchers reportedly found TCR beta sequences accurately predicted most subjects' HLA-A and HLA-B alleles.

PCR primers comprised 60 Vbeta and 13 Jbeta primers. Methods used by the authors: Later analysis identified 65 million to 80 million unique TCR beta chains, 10 million to 12 million shared. Generated by immunoSEQ multiplex PCR, the TCRdb table keeps only in-frame clones and is missing some. V and J calls and clone size are those listed in that table; D and trimming were worked out from the DNA. Seen here are 150,000 or so clones, about four fifths observed once, and the top ten hold approximately 3%. The V call is TRBV6-1, the J call TRBJ2-7, with D possibly matching TRBD1 (9 bases). The sequence derives from a man between 18 and 35 years old in good health and CMV-seronegative. Sequencing used PBMCs. CDR3 nucleotides: TGCGCGGGGGGACAGGGAGCCTACGAGCAGTACTTC. Protein: CAGGQGAYEQYF.